Following are 18 T cell receptor beta chains from one sample sequenced in a study of blood T cell repertoires in COVID-19. Profiling relied on immunoSEQ multiplex PCR, and the TCRdb table lists in-frame clones only, not all of them. The table shows fewer than 350,000 clones, with about 88% occurring only once. The sequencing input was PBMCs or T cells enriched from blood (not recorded which). The receptor source for this set is a woman between 35 and 50 years old who had recovered from COVID-19.

This chain joins TRBV4-3 and TRBJ2-5; TRBD2 is a possible D gene (5 bases). The CDR3 extends over 17 amino acids. Germline assignment: CDR1 LGHNA and CDR2 YSLEER. V lost 2 bases to trimming and J lost 5 bases, with 21 bases between them. This CDR3 is CASSQFRGAELMETQYF. The DNA for the CDR3 is TGCGCCAGCAGCCAATTTCGAGGAGCGGAACTGATGGAGACCCAGTACTTC.

The V gene is TRBV9, the J gene TRBJ2-7; no definite D call. The ends were cut back, 0 bases at V and 6 bases at J, with 10 bases in the middle. CDR1 and CDR2 from the germline V gene are SGDLS and YYNGEE. CDR3 length: 13 residues. The CDR3 region is CASSVAPVSEQYF. CDR3 nucleotide sequence: TGTGCCAGCAGCGTAGCCCCTGTCTCCGAGCAGTACTTC.

V and J are TRBV5-8 and TRBJ2-5; 15 nucleotides line up with TRBD2. CDR1 and CDR2 from the germline V gene are SGHTS and YDEGEE. The CDR3 length is 18 residues. The ends lost 6 bases at V and 2 bases at J; junction bases unmatched: 11. In nucleotides, the CDR3 is TGTGCCAGCATCCCAGGGACTAGCGGGGGGACACGACAAGAGACCCAGTACTTC. Amino acid sequence: CASIPGTSGGTRQETQYF.

DNA of the CDR3: TGTGCCAGCGGGGGACAGGGCAATCAGCCCCAGCATTTT. Protein product: CASGGQGNQPQHF. The chain is built from TRBV27 and TRBJ1-5, with 8 bases aligning to TRBD1. Per germline, CDR1 MNHEY and CDR2 SMNVEV (reference sequence). The CDR3 is made up of 13 amino acids. J gave up 2 bases and V 8 bases, and 2 bases lay outside the gene matches.

The J gene is TRBJ2-7, the V gene TRBV7-8, with 8 bases identical to TRBD2. Germline CDR1 is SGHVS and CDR2 is FQNEAQ. The CDR3 contains 15 residues. The J segment lost 2 bases and the V segment lost 1 base, leaving 4 bases of the junction unmatched. CDR3 residues: CASSLVAGITYEQYF. The CDR3 coding sequence is TGTGCCAGCAGCTTAGTAGCGGGAATCACCTACGAGCAGTACTTC.

This sequence joins TRBV19 and TRBJ2-7; 7 nucleotides agree with TRBD1. From germline, CDR1 is LNHDA and CDR2 SQIVND (reference sequence). The CDR3 length is 15 residues. The junction had 8 bases not matched to a gene; V was cut back by 0 bases and J by 6 bases. CDR3 residues: CASSIDQGRGREQYF. CDR3 coding DNA: TGTGCCAGTAGTATAGACCAGGGTAGGGGGCGCGAGCAGTACTTC.

This chain joins TRBV11-3 and TRBJ1-1, with 7 bases lining up with TRBD1. Losses at the gene ends were 5 bases for V and 3 bases for J; bases not matched to a gene: 3. The CDR3 totals 13 residues. Germline V CDR1 and CDR2: SGHNT, YENEEA. The CDR3 nucleotides are TGTGCCAGCAGCCCCGACAGGGACACTGAAGCTTTCTTT. Its protein product is CASSPDRDTEAFF.

DNA of the CDR3: TGTGCCAGCAGCCCCTTTCCGGGACAACCCATGAGGGCTTTCTTT. Translating gives CASSPFPGQPMRAFF. The chain is built from TRBV5-6 and TRBJ1-1; tentative D call: TRBD1 (6 bases). Germline lookup yields CDR1 SGHDT and CDR2 YYEEEE. The CDR3 covers 15 residues. V dropped 4 bases and J dropped 11 bases, with 24 bases sitting between them.

Points on this clone: Other DNA sequences in this sample translate to the same CDR3. The chain joins TRBV7-9 to TRBJ1-4, with TRBD1 matching 7 bases. CDR3 length: 14 amino acids. V lost 1 base to trimming and J lost 8 bases; unmatched junction nucleotides: 4. Germline values: CDR1 SEHNR, CDR2 FQNEAQ (reference sequence). The CDR3 region is CASSLGQGNEKLFF. The CDR3 DNA reads as TGTGCCAGCAGCTTAGGACAGGGAAACGAAAAACTGTTTTTT. Full variable domain (remainder filled in from reference TRBV7-9 and TRBJ1-4): DTGVSQNPRHKITKRGQNVTFRCDPISEHNRLYWYRQTLGQGPEFLTYFQNEAQLEKSRLLSDRFSAERPKGSFSTLEIQRTEQGDSAMYLCASSLGQGNEKLFFGSGTQLSVL.

This clone was detected a few times. The chain couples TRBV29-1 to TRBJ2-1; 7 nucleotides agree with TRBD1. The CDR3 has 16 amino acids. V was pared by 0 bases and J by 7 bases, with 12 bases of the junction left unmatched. The germline V gene encodes CDR1 SQVTM and CDR2 ANQGSEA. The CDR3 region is CSVEETTGMGENEQFF. Here the CDR3 DNA reads TGCAGCGTTGAAGAAACGACAGGGATGGGAGAAAATGAGCAGTTCTTC.

The V and J genes are TRBV13 and TRBJ1-4; D gene ambiguous. Trimming cost V 5 bases and J 7 bases, with 14 bases left between them. This CDR3 is 14 amino acids long. Looked up from germline, CDR1 is PRHDT and CDR2 is FYEKMQ (reference sequence). The CDR3 sequence: CASSLGSYSEKLFF. CDR3 nucleotides: TGTGCCAGCAGCCTCGGGAGTTATTCTGAAAAACTGTTTTTT.

V usage is TRBV7-9 and J usage is TRBJ1-1; D not resolved. The CDR3 totals 13 residues. The V and J ends lost 2 bases and 1 base respectively, with 5 bases between them. Per germline, CDR1 SEHNR and CDR2 FQNEAQ (reference sequence). CDR3 amino acids: CASSLSGNTEAFF. The CDR3 bases are TGTGCCAGCAGCTTATCAGGGAACACTGAAGCTTTCTTT.

In its sample, this clone was seen once. The rearrangement joins TRBV3-1 (or the pseudogene TRBV3-2) to TRBJ2-1, with a weak D call TRBD2 (6 bases). Germline V CDR1 and CDR2: LGHDT, YNNKEL (reference sequence). This CDR3 contains 12 residues. Trimming cost V 4 bases and J 10 bases, with 11 bases left between them. CDR3 amino acids: CASSRGSGEQFF. CDR3 DNA: TGTGCCAGCAGCCGAGGGAGCGGGGAGCAGTTCTTC.

This clone was picked up a small number of times. This sequence joins TRBV29-1 and TRBJ2-5, with a possible D match to TRBD1 (5 bases). Germline V lookup: CDR1 SQVTM, CDR2 ANQGSEA. There are 14 residues in the CDR3. V lost 3 bases and J lost 4, with 15 bases in between. As DNA, the CDR3 is TGCAGCGTTGACGGCCAGGGAATCTCAGAGACCCAGTACTTC. Residues: CSVDGQGISETQYF. Full variable domain (outside the CDR3, taken from reference TRBV29-1 and TRBJ2-5): SAVISQKPSRDICQRGTSLTIQCQVDSQVTMMFWYRQQPGQSLTLIATANQGSEATYESGFVIDKFPISRPNLTFSTLTVSNMSPEDSSIYLCSVDGQGISETQYFGPGTRLLVL.

This chain joins TRBV10-3 and TRBJ2-3; D may be TRBD1 (6 bases). This CDR3 is built from 14 residues. V was pared by 8 bases and J by 4 bases, with 16 bases between. Germline V gene lookup returns CDR1 ENHRY and CDR2 SYGVKD. CDR3 amino acids: CAIRQVEGPDTQYF. CDR3 coding DNA: TGTGCCATCCGACAGGTTGAGGGCCCAGATACGCAGTATTTT.

The rearrangement uses TRBV2 and TRBJ2-1, with a weak D call TRBD2 (7 bases). This CDR3 region has 15 residues. The germline V gene has CDR1 SNHLY and CDR2 FYNNEI. Trimming left V 5 bases short and J 4 bases short, with 15 bases between. For the CDR3, the DNA is TGTGCCAGCAGTCCAACCGGGGGGCCATACAATGAGCAGTTCTTC. The encoded protein is CASSPTGGPYNEQFF.

The chain joins TRBV5-4 to TRBJ2-7; 7 positions match TRBD2. The CDR3 consists of 14 residues. The germline CDR1 and CDR2 sequences are SGHNT and YYREEE (reference sequence). Germline trimming cut 0 bases from V and 10 bases from J; bases unmatched to any gene: 10. The CDR3: CASSLDLADYGQYF. The CDR3 DNA follows: TGTGCCAGCAGCTTGGATCTAGCGGACTACGGTCAGTACTTC.

This clone occurred once. The chain has TRBV2 and TRBJ1-5, with 12 bases lining up with TRBD1. CDR3 length equals 15 residues. Trimming at V came to 1 base and at J to 6 bases, leaving 1 base not matched to a gene. Germline CDR1 and CDR2: SNHLY and FYNNEI. CDR3 nucleotides: TGTGCCAGCAGTGAAGGGGACAGGGGGCGTCAGCCCCAGCATTTT. Translation gives CASSEGDRGRQPQHF.